This T cell receptor (beta chain) is from a study of OX40 agonist ivuxolimab in advanced cancers. Describing the broader study: Ivuxolimab, which targeted the costimulatory receptor OX40 (CD134), was an agonistic, fully human IgG2 monoclonal antibody. Intravenous ivuxolimab was administered to patients every 2 weeks at six dose levels: 0.01, 0.1, 0.3, 1.5, 3 and 10 mg/kg. Of the approximately 50 dose-escalation patients, hepatocellular carcinoma was present in about 20, melanoma in some 15, renal cell carcinoma in 9 and head and neck cancer in 9. In the dose-escalation cohort, approximately 80% of patients were male, and the mean age was roughly 60 years with a range of about 20 to 80. Peripheral TCRbeta sequencing aimed to test whether ivuxolimab altered TCR sequence diversity and caused clonal T-cell expansion. The paper covers the monotherapy dose-escalation part of the phase I ivuxolimab trial, which included N of about 56 patients. Patients were allowed to have had prior anti-PD-1, anti-PD-L1 or anti-CTLA-4 therapy, and 40% of the dose-escalation patients had been treated with checkpoint inhibitors. Partial responses were achieved by three dose-escalation patients, of whom one had hepatocellular carcinoma and two had cutaneous melanoma.

General study outcomes and caveats: At doses of 0.1 to 3.0 mg/kg, clonal expansion of both CD4+ and CD8+ T cells in blood was seen between baseline and week 6. Partial responders in the 0.1-3.0 mg/kg groups had among the lowest normalized peripheral clonal expansion, especially among CD8+ T cells. After ivuxolimab, CD8+ T cells had more expanded clones than CD4+ T cells on average. The antigen specificity of the clonally expanded peripheral T cells was not determined. Low levels of normalized T-cell clonal expansion were also shown by some nonresponding patients.

The trial excluded patients who had a history of autoimmune disease or who were on systemic immunosuppression. In every dose cohort, peripheral blood was drawn for TCR sequencing at baseline, cycle 4 day 1, and cycle 7 day 1. Samples came from an open-label, multicenter, first-in-human phase I dose-escalation trial of ivuxolimab. Adults with locally advanced or metastatic melanoma, renal cell carcinoma, hepatocellular carcinoma or head and neck squamous cell carcinoma were enrolled in the trial. CD4+ and CD8+ T cells were sorted separately from peripheral blood before TCR sequencing. Genomic DNA was extracted from sorted cells for sequencing of the TCRbeta CDR3 region. TCRbeta CDR3 regions were sequenced using the immunoSEQ Assay. Drawn from immuneACCESS, this table holds only the in-frame rearrangements with V and J called that TCRdb kept. Clones are partly lost; checked studies trace under half to an unresolved V gene and leave the rest unexplained. In this sample the table shows around 140,000 clones, just over 90% of which occur a single time. 0.9% to 1.2% of the sample belongs to the ten largest clones.

CDR1 and CDR2, per the germline V gene, are SGHDT and YYEEEE. Measured from the cysteine to the phenylalanine, the CDR3 is 15 residues long. The sequence is cut down to CDR3 DNA, 45 bases in frame from base 1. For this clone: The clone's antigen remains unknown. Base qualities are missing; no much larger clone stands one base away.

The receptor comes from an adult with an advanced solid tumor such as melanoma, head and neck, liver or kidney cancer. Specimen: CD4+ or CD8+ T cells sorted from blood, collected in a trial of the OX40 agonist ivuxolimab. The sequence links TRBV5-6 to TRBJ2-5, and TRBD2 may be the D gene, going by 6 matching bases. The J call may be incorrect, as the DNA end agrees better with TRBJ2-7. The base sequence is TGTGCCAGCAGCTTGGTCGGGACTCCCACCTACGAGCAGTACTTC. Its amino acids are CASSLVGTPTYEQYF.